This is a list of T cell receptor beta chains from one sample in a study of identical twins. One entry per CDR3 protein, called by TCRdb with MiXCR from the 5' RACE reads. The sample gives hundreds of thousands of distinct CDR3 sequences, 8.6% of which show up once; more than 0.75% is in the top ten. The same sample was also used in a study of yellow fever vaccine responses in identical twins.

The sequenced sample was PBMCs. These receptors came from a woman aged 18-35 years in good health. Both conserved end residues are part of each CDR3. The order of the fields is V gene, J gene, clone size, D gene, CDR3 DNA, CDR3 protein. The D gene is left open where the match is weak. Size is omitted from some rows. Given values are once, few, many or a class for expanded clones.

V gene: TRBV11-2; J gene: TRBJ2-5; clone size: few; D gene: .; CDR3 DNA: TGTGCCAGCACCGGGACTGGGTTTAGGGCCCAGTACTTC; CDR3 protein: CASTGTGFRAQYF
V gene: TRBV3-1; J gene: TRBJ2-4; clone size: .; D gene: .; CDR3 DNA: TGTGCCAGCAGCCCTGGCTCGTTGTACATTCAGTACTTC; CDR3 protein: CASSPGSLYIQYF
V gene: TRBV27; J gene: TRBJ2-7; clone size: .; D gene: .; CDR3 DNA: TGTGCCAGCAGTTTATCTGGGGAATACGAGCAGTACTTC; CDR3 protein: CASSLSGEYEQYF
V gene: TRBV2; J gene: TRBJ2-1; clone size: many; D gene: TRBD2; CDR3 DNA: TGTGCCAGCAGTGTTGGAGCGGGGGCCGGGAATGAGCAGTTCTTC; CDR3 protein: CASSVGAGAGNEQFF
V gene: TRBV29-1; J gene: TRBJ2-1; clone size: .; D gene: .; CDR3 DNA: TGCAGCGGTGGAGGGACGGAGAACCATGAGCAGTTCTTC; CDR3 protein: CSGGGTENHEQFF
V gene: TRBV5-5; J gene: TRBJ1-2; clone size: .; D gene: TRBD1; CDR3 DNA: TGTGCCAGCAGCTTGGAAGGGGGCAGGAACTATGGCTACACCTTC; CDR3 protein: CASSLEGGRNYGYTF
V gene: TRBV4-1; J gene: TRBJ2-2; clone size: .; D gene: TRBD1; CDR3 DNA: TGCGCCAGCAGCCAAGGCTGGGGGACAGTGAACACCGGGGAGCTGTTTTTT; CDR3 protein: CASSQGWGTVNTGELFF
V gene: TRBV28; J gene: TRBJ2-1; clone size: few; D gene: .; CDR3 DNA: TGTGCCAGCAGTTTATGGGGCAGTTATGAGCAGTTCTTC; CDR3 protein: CASSLWGSYEQFF
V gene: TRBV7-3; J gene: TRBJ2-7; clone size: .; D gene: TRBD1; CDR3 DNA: TGTGCCAGCAGCTTAAATGGGGGGGGGACAGGGACGTCCGAGCAGTACTTC; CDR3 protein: CASSLNGGGTGTSEQYF
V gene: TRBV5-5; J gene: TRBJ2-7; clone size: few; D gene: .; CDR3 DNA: TGTGCCAGCAGACCGGGACTCGATTCCTACGAGCAGTACTTC; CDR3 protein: CASRPGLDSYEQYF
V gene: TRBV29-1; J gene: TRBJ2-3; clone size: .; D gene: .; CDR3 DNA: TGCAGCGTTGATTGGAGGGATACTAGGACAGATACGCAGTATTTT; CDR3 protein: CSVDWRDTRTDTQYF
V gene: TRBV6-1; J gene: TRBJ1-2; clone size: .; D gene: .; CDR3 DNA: TGTGCCAGCAGTGAAAGCCAGGGCTATGGCTACACCTTC; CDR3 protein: CASSESQGYGYTF
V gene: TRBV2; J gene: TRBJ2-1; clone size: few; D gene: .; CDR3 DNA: TGTGCCAGCAGAAAAGAGGCCTCCGACAATGAGCAGTTCTTC; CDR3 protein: CASRKEASDNEQFF
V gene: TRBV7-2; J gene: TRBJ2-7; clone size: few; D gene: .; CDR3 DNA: TGTGCCAGCAGCAAACGGGCAAATTCCTACGAGCAGTACTTC; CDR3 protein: CASSKRANSYEQYF
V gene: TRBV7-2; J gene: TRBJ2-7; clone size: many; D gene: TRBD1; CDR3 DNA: TGTGCCAGCAGCTTAATGCCGACAGGGGGTTCCTACGAGCAGTACTTC; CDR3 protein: CASSLMPTGGSYEQYF
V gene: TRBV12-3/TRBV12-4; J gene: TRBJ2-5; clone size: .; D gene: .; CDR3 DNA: TGTGCCAGCAGTTTAACAGGGCCCGAGACCCAGTACTTC; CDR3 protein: CASSLTGPETQYF
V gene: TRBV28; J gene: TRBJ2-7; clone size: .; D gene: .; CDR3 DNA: TGTGCCAGCAGTTTACTATACTACGAGCAGTACTTC; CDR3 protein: CASSLLYYEQYF
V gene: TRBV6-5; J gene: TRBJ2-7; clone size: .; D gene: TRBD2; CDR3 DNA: TGTGCCAGCAGTTACTCAGGACTAGCGGGAGGCGAGCAGTACTTC; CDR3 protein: CASSYSGLAGGEQYF
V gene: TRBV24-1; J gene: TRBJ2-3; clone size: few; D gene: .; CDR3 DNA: TGTGCCACCAGTGATTTGTCGGGGTCTAGCACAGATACGCAGTATTTT; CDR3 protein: CATSDLSGSSTDTQYF
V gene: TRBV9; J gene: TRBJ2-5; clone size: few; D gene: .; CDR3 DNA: TGTGCCAGCAGCGTATTGGGGGATACCGGCGGAGAGACCCAGTACTTC; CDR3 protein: CASSVLGDTGGETQYF
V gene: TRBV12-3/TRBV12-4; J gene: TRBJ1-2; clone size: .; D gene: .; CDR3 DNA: TGTGCCAGCAGTTTAGTAAGCAGCTATGGCTACACCTTC; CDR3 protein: CASSLVSSYGYTF
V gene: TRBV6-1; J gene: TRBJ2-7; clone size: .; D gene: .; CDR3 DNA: TGTGCCAGCAGTGAATACCGGCTAAACTACGAGCAGTACTTC; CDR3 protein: CASSEYRLNYEQYF
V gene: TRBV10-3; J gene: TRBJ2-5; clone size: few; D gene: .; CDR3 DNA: TGTGCCATCAGTGAAACTAGAAACAGGGAGACCCAGTACTTC; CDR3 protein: CAISETRNRETQYF
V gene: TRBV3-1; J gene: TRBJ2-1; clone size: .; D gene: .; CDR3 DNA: TGTGCCAGCAGCCAAGATCTCCGGGGGCTCAATGAGCAGTTCTTC; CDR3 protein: CASSQDLRGLNEQFF
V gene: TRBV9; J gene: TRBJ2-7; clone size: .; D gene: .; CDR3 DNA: TGTGCCACTGGGGGGAACTACGAGCAGTACTTC; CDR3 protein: CATGGNYEQYF
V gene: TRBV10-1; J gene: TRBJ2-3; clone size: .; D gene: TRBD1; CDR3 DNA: TGCGCCAGCAGTGAGTTAAGGAGACAGGGGCCCGATACGCAGTATTTT; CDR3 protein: CASSELRRQGPDTQYF
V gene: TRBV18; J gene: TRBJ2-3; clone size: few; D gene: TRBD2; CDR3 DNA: TGTGCCAGCTCACCGACAGCGGGGAGCACAGATACGCAGTATTTT; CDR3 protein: CASSPTAGSTDTQYF
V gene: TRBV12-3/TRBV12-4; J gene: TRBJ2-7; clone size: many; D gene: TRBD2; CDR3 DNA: TGTGCCAGCAGTAACGGGACTAGCGGGCTCCCCTACGAGCAGTACTTC; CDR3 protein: CASSNGTSGLPYEQYF
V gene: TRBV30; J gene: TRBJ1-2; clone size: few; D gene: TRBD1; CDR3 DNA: TGTGCCTGGAGTGTACGCCCGGGACAGGGTTATGGCTACACCTTC; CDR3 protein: CAWSVRPGQGYGYTF
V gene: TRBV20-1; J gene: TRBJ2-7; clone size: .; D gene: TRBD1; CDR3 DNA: TGCAGTGCTACAGACGCCGGGACAGGGATCTACGAGCAGTACTTC; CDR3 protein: CSATDAGTGIYEQYF
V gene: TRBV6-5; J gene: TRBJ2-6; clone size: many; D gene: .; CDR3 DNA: TGTGCCAGCAGTTACTCCAGATCTGGGGCCAACGTCCTGACTTTC; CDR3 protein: CASSYSRSGANVLTF
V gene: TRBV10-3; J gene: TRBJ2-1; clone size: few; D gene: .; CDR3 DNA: TGTGCCATACTACCCAATAGCGTGGGTGAGCAGTTCTTC; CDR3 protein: CAILPNSVGEQFF
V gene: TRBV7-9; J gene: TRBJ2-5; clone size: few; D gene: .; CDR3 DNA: TGTGCCAGCAGCTCGGCAGAGCGACTCCAAGAGACCCAGTACTTC; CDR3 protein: CASSSAERLQETQYF
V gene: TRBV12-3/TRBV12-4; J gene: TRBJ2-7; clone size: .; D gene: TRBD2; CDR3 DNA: TGTGCCAGCAGCTTAGCTCACGGGAGGGCCTCCGAGCAGTACTTC; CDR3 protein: CASSLAHGRASEQYF
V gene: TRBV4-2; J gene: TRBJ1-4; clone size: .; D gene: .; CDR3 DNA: TGTGCCAGCAGCAGGGATGAAAAACTGTTTTTT; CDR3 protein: CASSRDEKLFF
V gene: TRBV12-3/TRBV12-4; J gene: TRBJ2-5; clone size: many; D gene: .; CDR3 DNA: TGTGCCAGCACCCCGGTCCAGGGGACCCAGTACTTC; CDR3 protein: CASTPVQGTQYF
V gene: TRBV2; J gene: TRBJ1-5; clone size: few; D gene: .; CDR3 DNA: TGTGCCAGCAGCCTCGAAGGGCAGGGAATTTATCAGCCCCAGCATTTT; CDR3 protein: CASSLEGQGIYQPQHF
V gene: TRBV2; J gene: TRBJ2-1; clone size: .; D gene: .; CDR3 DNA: TGTGCCAGCAGTGATTTATGGGGTAGTTCCTACAATAAGCAGTTCTTC; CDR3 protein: CASSDLWGSSYNKQFF
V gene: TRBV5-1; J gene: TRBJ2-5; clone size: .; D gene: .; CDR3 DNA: TGCGCCAGCAGCTTGGTTCCGGGGGCCTCGGAGACCCAGTACTTC; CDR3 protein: CASSLVPGASETQYF
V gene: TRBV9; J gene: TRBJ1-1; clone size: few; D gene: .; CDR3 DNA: TGTGCCAGCAGCGCAGCAAGTACTGAAGCTTTCTTT; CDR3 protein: CASSAASTEAFF
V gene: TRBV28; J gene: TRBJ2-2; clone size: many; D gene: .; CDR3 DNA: TGTGCCAGCAGTTCCCCGGGGTCCGGGGAGCTGTTTTTT; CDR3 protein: CASSSPGSGELFF
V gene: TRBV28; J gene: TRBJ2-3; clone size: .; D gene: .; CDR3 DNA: TGTGCCAGCAGTTTATCGGGAAAATACAGCACAGATACGCAGTATTTT; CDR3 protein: CASSLSGKYSTDTQYF
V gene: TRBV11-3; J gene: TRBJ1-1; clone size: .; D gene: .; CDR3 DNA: TGTGCCAGCAGCAGGGGACGGAATGAAGCTTTCTTT; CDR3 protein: CASSRGRNEAFF
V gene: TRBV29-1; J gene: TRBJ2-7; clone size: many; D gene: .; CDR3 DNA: TGCAGCGTTAGGACAGCGCTTTGGGAGCAGTACTTC; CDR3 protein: CSVRTALWEQYF